These 5 T cell receptor beta chains originate from one sample sequenced in a study of blood T cell repertoires in COVID-19. Sequenced by immunoSEQ multiplex PCR; TCRdb stores in-frame clones only, minus some. The sample holds 250,000 or so clones, approximately 90% seen once. Sample: PBMCs or T cells enriched from blood (not recorded which). The receptors come from a human donor in a cohort exposed to, infected with or recovered from COVID-19 (not recorded which). The donor label of this sample is uncertain.

This clone showed up just a few times. The chain links TRBV6-5 to TRBJ2-5, with D possibly TRBD1 on 5 matching bases. Trimming removed 6 bases from V and 7 bases from J, with 9 bases in between. Looked up from germline, CDR1 is MNHEY and CDR2 is SVGAGI. This CDR3 has 11 amino acids. DNA of the CDR3: TGTGCCAGCAGCCTAGGGGCGACCCAGTACTTC. This translates into CASSLGATQYF.

CDR3 sequence: CASSRRTGGGYTF. For the CDR3, the DNA is TGTGCCAGCAGCCGCCGGACAGGTGGTGGCTACACCTTC. The chain joins TRBV3-1 (or the pseudogene TRBV3-2) to TRBJ1-2; 7 nucleotides agree with TRBD1. V shed 4 bases and J 7 bases; nucleotides not matched to a gene: 6. This CDR3 region has 13 residues. Germline V gene sequence: CDR1 LGHDT, CDR2 YNNKEL (reference sequence).

The gene calls are TRBV5-1 and TRBJ1-3; a weak D match, TRBD1 (5 bases). This CDR3 has 15 amino acids. Looked up from germline, CDR1 is SGHRS and CDR2 is YFSETQ. V dropped 3 bases and J dropped 2 bases, with 12 bases sitting between them. The CDR3 region has the DNA TGCGCCAGCAGCTCTCAAGGGGTGGCTGGAAACACCATATATTTT. This encodes CASSSQGVAGNTIYF.

The chain carries TRBV19 and TRBJ1-5; 7 bases agree with TRBD1. Unmatched junction bases numbered 7, after V lost 7 bases and J lost 4 bases. CDR1 and CDR2 from the germline V gene are LNHDA and SQIVND (reference sequence). This CDR3 region has 14 residues. The CDR3 DNA sequence: TGTGCCAGTACTGGAGGGACAGAGAATCAGCCCCAGCATTTT. Translation: CASTGGTENQPQHF.

Here the CDR3 DNA reads TGTGCCAGCAGCCCCCAGACAGGTCAGCCCCAGCATTTT. This translates into CASSPQTGQPQHF. V gene TRBV7-2 combines with J gene TRBJ1-5, with a possible D match to TRBD1 (6 bases). Germline CDR1 and CDR2: SGHTA and FQGNSA. This CDR3 is built from 13 residues. V lost 5 bases to trimming and J lost 6 bases, with 11 bases between them.